Listed below are T cell receptor beta chains from one sample, sequenced in a study of blood T cell repertoires in COVID-19. Clones were read by immunoSEQ multiplex PCR, and TCRdb kept only the in-frame ones, dropping some. This table holds about 200,000 clones, about nine tenths found once. The specimen was peripheral blood. The receptors stem from a woman in her seventies with acute or convalescent COVID-19. Each CDR3 is given with its conserved first and last residue. A D gene is named only where the DNA matches it firmly. Clone size is shown for a subset of rows, as once, few, many or a class of expanded clone.

CASGAGTAWVSGANVLTF TGTGCTAGTGGCGCCGGGACAGCGTGGGTCTCTGGGGCCAACGTCCTGACTTTC TRBJ2-6 NA 18 TRBV12-5 TRBD1
CASSTGQARDEQFF TGTGCCAGTAGTACGGGACAGGCGCGCGATGAGCAGTTCTTC TRBJ2-1 NA 14 TRBV19 TRBD1
CASSLGRQLYGYTF TGTGCCAGCAGCTTGGGGCGGCAGCTCTATGGCTACACCTTC TRBJ1-2 NA 14 TRBV5-6 NA
CASSPEGAPGNTIYF TGCGCCAGCAGTCCGGAAGGGGCGCCTGGAAACACCATATATTTT TRBJ1-3 NA 15 TRBV5-1 NA
CASSTYRESQPQHF TGTGCCAGCAGTACCTACAGGGAATCTCAGCCCCAGCATTTT TRBJ1-5 once 14 TRBV6-2/TRBV6-3 NA
CASSQGGGLADSYEQYF TGTGCCAGCAGCCAAGGAGGGGGTCTAGCAGATTCCTACGAGCAGTACTTC TRBJ2-7 NA 17 TRBV4-2 NA
CASSPIRSGDTEAFF TGTGCCAGCTCACCAATCAGGTCAGGGGACACTGAAGCTTTCTTT TRBJ1-1 NA 15 TRBV18 NA
CAISETGGESPLHF TGTGCCATCAGTGAGACAGGGGGGGAGTCACCCCTCCACTTT TRBJ1-6 NA 14 TRBV10-3 TRBD1
CASSALLREGGELFF TGTGCCAGCAGCGCCCTACTAAGGGAGGGCGGGGAGCTGTTTTTT TRBJ2-2 NA 15 TRBV9 TRBD2
CASSLEGQGTDTQYF TGTGCCAGCAGCTTAGAGGGCCAGGGCACAGATACGCAGTATTTT TRBJ2-3 NA 15 TRBV11-3 NA
CASSPRGDSPLHF TGTGCCAGTAGTCCACGGGGGGACTCACCCCTCCACTTT TRBJ1-6 NA 13 TRBV19 NA
CASSDSGRSDYGYTF TGTGCCAGCAGTGACTCTGGGAGGAGCGACTATGGCTACACCTTC TRBJ1-2 NA 15 TRBV6-4 NA
CASSLAPASTGELFF TGTGCCAGCTCACTGGCTCCTGCTAGCACCGGGGAGCTGTTTTTT TRBJ2-2 once 15 TRBV18 NA
CASSEDRGNIQYF TGTGCCAGCAGTGAGGACAGGGGGAACATTCAGTACTTC TRBJ2-4 NA 13 TRBV6-1 TRBD1
CASSFSGADTQYF TGTGCCAGCAGCTTCAGCGGGGCAGATACGCAGTATTTT TRBJ2-3 few 13 TRBV11-3 TRBD2
CASSSNGRAWETQYF TGTGCCAGCAGTTCCAACGGGAGGGCCTGGGAGACCCAGTACTTC TRBJ2-5 NA 15 TRBV6-2/TRBV6-3 TRBD2
CASSQDRPQGNEQYF TGTGCCAGCAGCCAAGATCGTCCCCAGGGCAACGAGCAGTACTTC TRBJ2-7 NA 15 TRBV3-1/TRBV3-2 NA
CAITPGTGGRETQYF TGTGCCATCACTCCCGGGACAGGGGGCAGGGAGACCCAGTACTTC TRBJ2-5 NA 15 TRBV10-3 TRBD1
CASSKLLGSRGAYNEQFF TGTGCCAGCAGCAAACTCCTTGGTTCGCGGGGTGCCTACAATGAGCAGTTCTTC TRBJ2-1 NA 18 TRBV3-1/TRBV3-2 NA
CASSIQGWGTEAFF TGTGCCAGCAGCATACAGGGGTGGGGGACTGAAGCTTTCTTT TRBJ1-1 once 14 TRBV27 TRBD1
CASSRYLRDTEAFF TGTGCCAGCAGCCGTTACCTCAGGGACACTGAAGCTTTCTTT TRBJ1-1 NA 14 TRBV7-9 NA
CASSSSDRGKNIQYF TGTGCCAGCAGTTCCTCGGACAGGGGGAAAAACATTCAGTACTTC TRBJ2-4 NA 15 TRBV6-2/TRBV6-3 TRBD1
CASTPTGKNEKLFF TGTGCCAGCACCCCGACAGGGAAGAATGAAAAACTGTTTTTT TRBJ1-4 once 14 TRBV3-1/TRBV3-2 TRBD1
CASSEGASSQPQHF TGTGCCAGCAGTGAAGGGGCCTCAAGCCAGCCCCAGCATTTT TRBJ1-5 NA 14 TRBV6-1 NA
CASRRQGVVEAFF TGTGCCAGCAGACGACAGGGGGTTGTTGAAGCTTTCTTT TRBJ1-1 NA 13 TRBV2 TRBD1
CASTGVGNYGYTF TGTGCCAGCACCGGGGTGGGTAACTATGGCTACACCTTC TRBJ1-2 NA 13 TRBV28 NA
CASSLHTEETQYF TGTGCCAGCAGTTTGCATACAGAAGAGACCCAGTACTTC TRBJ2-5 NA 13 TRBV28 NA
CASSRGHAAGNTIYF TGTGCCAGCAGCCGGGGACACGCCGCTGGAAACACCATATATTTT TRBJ1-3 NA 15 TRBV6-5 NA
CASSPRGFGSYTF TGTGCCAGCAGTCCCAGGGGGTTCGGAAGCTACACCTTC TRBJ1-2 once 13 TRBV3-1/TRBV3-2 TRBD1
CASSLPGLTTGELFF TGTGCCAGCAGCCTCCCGGGACTAACAACCGGGGAGCTGTTTTTT TRBJ2-2 once 15 TRBV3-1/TRBV3-2 TRBD2
CASSQGRGADEQYF TGTGCCAGCAGCCAAGGCAGGGGAGCTGACGAGCAGTACTTC TRBJ2-7 NA 14 TRBV3-1/TRBV3-2 NA
CSAGRGSGMSLSYNEQFF TGCAGCGCAGGGAGGGGTAGCGGGATGTCCCTCTCCTACAATGAGCAGTTCTTC TRBJ2-1 NA 18 TRBV29-1 TRBD2
CASGLTALGDTQYF TGTGCCAGCGGATTGACAGCACTGGGAGATACGCAGTATTTT TRBJ2-3 NA 14 TRBV9 NA
CASSPLGDNEQYF TGTGCCAGCTCACCCCTGGGGGACAACGAGCAGTACTTC TRBJ2-7 NA 13 TRBV18 NA
CSASLSGNTIYF TGCAGTGCTAGTCTCTCGGGAAACACCATATATTTT TRBJ1-3 NA 12 TRBV20-1 NA
CASSLPRSGSGWADTQYF TGTGCCAGCAGCTTACCCCGGAGTGGTAGCGGGTGGGCAGATACGCAGTATTTT TRBJ2-3 once 18 TRBV11-2 TRBD2
CASSLAGEVEQYF TGTGCCAGCAGCTTGGCGGGGGAGGTTGAGCAGTACTTC TRBJ2-7 NA 13 TRBV7-9 TRBD2
CASGSGGDTQYF TGTGCCAGCGGCTCCGGGGGGGATACGCAGTATTTT TRBJ2-3 NA 12 TRBV28 TRBD2
CATSRGTSGAKQFF TGTGCCACCAGCAGGGGAACTAGCGGGGCTAAGCAGTTCTTC TRBJ2-1 NA 14 TRBV15 TRBD2
CASSLKTGGNTGELFF TGCGCCAGCAGCTTGAAGACAGGGGGTAACACCGGGGAGCTGTTTTTT TRBJ2-2 NA 16 TRBV5-1 TRBD1